These 11 T cell receptor beta chains were sequenced from one sample in a study of shared clonotypes between healthy human individuals (TCRdb year 2020). Library preparation was by the immunoSEQ multiplex PCR assay. As stored in TCRdb, this immuneACCESS dataset retains in-frame rearrangements with V and J assigned. A fraction of the clones does not appear; measured against another copy, unresolved V genes explain less than half of the discrepancy, and the remainder lacks a known reason. The sample table records a few million clones; around 95% of these occur just once. The leading ten clones occupy roughly 0.13% of the sample. Sequenced material: naive CD4+ T cells sorted from blood. The cell subset or site label here, explained by the study, means: CD45RA+ positively selected. These receptors all stem from a man between 18 and 35 years old in good health.

This chain links TRBV28 with TRBJ1-6, with D possibly being TRBD1 (5 bases). This CDR3 spans 16 amino acids. V dropped 2 bases and J dropped 14 bases, with 22 bases sitting between them. CDR1 is MDHEN and CDR2 is SYDVKM in the germline V gene. This chain's CDR3 is CASSLGGLVGGRTLHF. The CDR3 DNA is TGTGCCAGCAGTTTAGGGGGTCTGGTGGGGGGAAGGACCCTCCACTTT.

The chain has TRBV10-1 and TRBJ2-1; D perhaps matches TRBD2 (5 bases). CDR1 is WNHNN, CDR2 SYGVQD, per germline (reference sequence). The CDR3 runs 13 residues. Trimming took 3 bases from V and 3 from J, leaving 6 bases between them. This chain's CDR3 is CASSDGIYNEQFF. The CDR3 coding sequence is TGCGCCAGCAGTGACGGGATCTACAATGAGCAGTTCTTC.

V is TRBV6-1 and J is TRBJ2-3, with TRBD2 identical over 8 bases. Trimming took 3 bases from V and 1 from J; bases not matched to a gene: 6. There are 16 residues in the CDR3. From germline, CDR1 is MNHNS and CDR2 SASEGT. Here the CDR3 reads CASSDRGGPGTDTQYF. CDR3 in DNA: TGTGCCAGCAGTGATCGGGGGGGTCCAGGCACAGATACGCAGTATTTT.

For the CDR3, the DNA is TGCGCCAGCAGCTCCACAGGGGCAACTAACTATGGCTACACCTTC. Translated, it gives CASSSTGATNYGYTF. The chain employs TRBV4-1 and TRBJ1-2, with 7 nucleotides matching TRBD1. With 5 bases clipped from V and 0 bases from J, the junction kept 6 bases outside the gene matches. This CDR3 comprises 15 residues. Germline V CDR1 and CDR2: MGHRA, YSYEKL.

The chain uses TRBV10-3 and TRBJ1-5; the D is unclear. V gave up 8 bases and J gave up 2 bases, with 10 bases separating them. This CDR3 contains 13 residues. Per the germline V gene, CDR1 is ENHRY and CDR2 is SYGVKD. The CDR3 sequence: CAIADMGNQPQHF. The DNA for the CDR3 is TGTGCCATCGCCGACATGGGCAATCAGCCCCAGCATTTT.

CDR3 sequence (DNA): TGTGCCAGCAGGCGGACAGGGGTAGATGGTGAAAAACTGTTTTTT. This encodes CASRRTGVDGEKLFF. This rearrangement joins TRBV2 to TRBJ1-4, with 9 bases aligning to TRBD1. From germline, CDR1 is SNHLY and CDR2 FYNNEI. The CDR3 extends over 15 amino acids. Trimming removed 6 bases from V and 7 bases from J; junction bases left unmatched: 9.

This clone was counted once. The chain carries TRBV7-9 and TRBJ1-1, with a weak D call TRBD1 (5 bases). The CDR3 contains 13 residues. Germline loops: CDR1 SEHNR, CDR2 FQNEAQ (reference sequence). V lost 0 bases to trimming and J lost 7 bases, with 9 bases between them. The CDR3: CASSLAGRGEAFF. The CDR3 bases are TGTGCCAGCAGCTTAGCGGGGAGGGGTGAAGCTTTCTTT.

The chain combines TRBV6-6 with TRBJ2-7, with 8 nucleotides matching TRBD1. The germline V gene has CDR1 MNHNY and CDR2 SVGAGI (reference sequence). Trimming cost V 9 bases and J 1 base; bases outside gene matches: 8. This CDR3 comprises 14 residues. CDR3 region: CASKQQGDSYEQYF. CDR3 DNA sequence: TGTGCCAGTAAACAACAGGGGGATTCCTACGAGCAGTACTTC.

Note on this clone: Other DNA sequences in this sample translate to the same CDR3. The rearrangement links TRBV18 to TRBJ2-3; D might be TRBD2 (5 bases). Germline loops: CDR1 KGHSH, CDR2 LQKENI. Trimming removed 6 bases from V and 1 base from J, with 8 bases in between. The CDR3 runs to 13 residues. CDR3 DNA: TGTGCCAGCTCGCTGGGAGGCACAGATACGCAGTATTTT. Translated, it gives CASSLGGTDTQYF.

The chain combines TRBV10-3 with TRBJ1-1; no clear D gene. Trimming removed 6 bases at V and 1 base at J, with 18 bases between. The CDR3 is 16 residues long. Germline V gives CDR1 ENHRY, CDR2 SYGVKD. CDR3 sequence: CAISTEKGRTNTEAFF. CDR3 coding DNA: TGTGCCATCAGCACAGAAAAAGGACGGACGAACACTGAAGCTTTCTTT.

This clone turned up a few times. The V and J genes are TRBV10-3 and TRBJ2-7, with D perhaps matching TRBD2 (5 bases). Germline assignment: CDR1 ENHRY and CDR2 SYGVKD. The CDR3 spans 14 residues. V was cut by 7 bases and J by 5 bases, with 18 bases left in between. CDR3 in DNA: TGTGCCATCACCGCCCGGCGGGTCCCTGACGAGCAGTACTTC. Its protein is CAITARRVPDEQYF.